This T cell receptor beta chain was captured by sequencing in a study of Tregs in tolerant kidney transplant recipients. Regarding the study as a whole: Expanding Tregs on activated donor B cells appeared to best identify donor-specific TCRbeta clones. Changing PCR primers prevented nucleotide comparison between some patients' samples. Biological reproducibility was not directly addressed in this study. Tolerant patients' donor-specific Tregs expanded beyond overall Tregs, suggesting antigen-driven growth.

In its sample, this clone was seen once. What it binds is unknown. TCRdb's copy holds only in-frame clones and misses some; the assay was immunoSEQ multiplex PCR. The sample carries tens of thousands of clones, 80% to 95% recorded once. The material was CD4+ T cells from blood, obtained before the transplant. The source of this sequence is a human donor who received a combined kidney and bone marrow transplant.

The CDR3 protein is CASIKEGRTFSYEQYF. The CDR3 DNA reads as TGCGCCAGCATTAAGGAGGGCAGGACCTTTTCCTACGAGCAGTACTTC. The V and J genes are TRBV10-1 and TRBJ2-7; D is possibly TRBD2 (6 bases). Germline loops: CDR1 WNHNN, CDR2 SYGVQD (reference sequence). Trimming shortened V by 7 bases and J by 1 base, and 20 bases separated the two germline ends. The CDR3 runs to 16 residues.